These 3 T cell receptor beta chains were all obtained from the same sample, sequenced in a study of cytomegalovirus exposure and HLA in healthy donors (TCRdb year 2017). Library creation used the immunoSEQ multiplex PCR assay. The multiplex PCR relied on a mix of 60 forward primers for TCR Vbeta segments and 13 reverse primers for TCR Jbeta segments. The clones in this table, taken by TCRdb from immuneACCESS, are in-frame only. Not every clone is retained; where verified, under half of the shortfall comes from an unresolved V gene, and the cause of the rest is unknown. Per the sample table, the count is 100,000 to 150,000 clones. Around 4% of the sample belongs to the ten largest clones. Sequenced: PBMCs. These receptors were obtained from a man younger than 35 in good health and CMV-seronegative.

This chain uses TRBV9 with TRBJ1-4; D might be TRBD1 (5 bases). Trimming removed 4 bases at V and 7 bases at J, with 17 bases between. This CDR3 is 15 amino acids long. CDR1 is SGDLS and CDR2 is YYNGEE in the germline V gene. This chain's CDR3 is CASSPGDGGVEKLFF. For the CDR3, the DNA is TGTGCCAGCAGCCCGGGGGATGGGGGAGTTGAAAAACTGTTTTTT.

The CDR3 loop reads CASSFGQGMGNEQFF. In DNA, the CDR3 is TGTGCCAGCAGCTTCGGACAGGGAATGGGCAATGAGCAGTTCTTC. The J gene is TRBJ2-1, the V gene TRBV11-2; 8 bases line up with TRBD1. Trimming took 3 bases from V and 6 from J; bases not matched to a gene: 7. This CDR3 spans 15 amino acids. Germline lookup yields CDR1 SGHAT and CDR2 FQNNGV.

The CDR3 here is CAISPTSGLNNEQFF. The CDR3 DNA sequence: TGTGCCATCAGCCCGACTAGCGGCCTAAACAATGAGCAGTTCTTC. The V and J genes are TRBV10-3 and TRBJ2-1; TRBD2 matches at 9 bases. This CDR3 has 15 residues. Looked up from germline, CDR1 is ENHRY and CDR2 is SYGVKD. J lost 5 bases, V lost 6 bases, and 8 bases had no gene match.